The clone carrying this TCR beta chain showed up many times. None of the patients had undergone any treatment ahead of thyroid surgery. These data are taken from a study of metastatic and nonmetastatic thyroid tumors. How the authors handled the data: What underpinned the distant-metastasis classifier for papillary thyroid cancer was the set of CDR3 differences across clinicopathological groups. Through MiXCR, TCRdb re-clonotyped the PCR reads. These V and J calls derive from TCRdb rather than the authors' analysis. The sample lists some 36,000 clones, about 15% occurring once. The CDR3 has 14 residues. The germline CDR1 and CDR2 sequences are SGHAT and FQNNGV. Between the trimmed V and J ends, which lost 0 bases and 3 bases, there was a span of 8 bases.

Sequencing was done on a sample of blood. The chain employs TRBV11-2 and TRBJ1-2, with unresolved D. The receptor was isolated from a male donor with papillary thyroid cancer or a benign thyroid nodule (not recorded which). Some clones in this sample may be carry-over from other donors' samples. The CDR3 coding sequence is TGTGCCAGCAGCTTAGATCAAAGTGACTATGGCTACACCTTC. Amino acids: CASSLDQSDYGYTF. The complete variable domain, with remaining parts taken from reference TRBV11-2 and TRBJ1-2, reads EAGVAQSPRYKIIEKRQSVAFWCNPISGHATLYWYQQILGQGPKLLIQFQNNGVVDDSQLPKDRFSAERLKGVDSTLKIQPAKLEDSAVYLCASSLDQSDYGYTFGSGTRLTVV.